One and the same sample provided the 19 T cell receptor beta chains below, sequenced in a study of blood T cell repertoires in COVID-19. Assay used: immunoSEQ multiplex PCR; TCRdb lists only in-frame clones, some missing. The sample yields around 300,000 clones, about nine tenths seen once. The sequenced sample was peripheral blood. The receptors come from a woman aged 40 to 50 who had recovered from COVID-19.

J is TRBJ2-1 and V is TRBV27; 8 bases are a match to TRBD2. The CDR3 is made up of 15 amino acids. Germline V lookup: CDR1 MNHEY, CDR2 SMNVEV (reference sequence). V lost 2 bases, J lost 8 bases, and 8 bases stayed unmatched. CDR3 loop: CASSLTGLESYEQFF. CDR3 DNA: TGTGCCAGCAGTTTAACGGGACTAGAGTCATATGAGCAGTTCTTC.

For the CDR3, the DNA is TGTGCCAGCAGTTCCGGGACTAGCGAGGGTTATGAGCAGTTCTTC. The encoded protein is CASSSGTSEGYEQFF. The chain has TRBV6-5 and TRBJ2-1; 10 positions agree with TRBD2. The V gene's germline CDR1 is MNHEY and CDR2 SVGAGI. V gave up 4 bases and J gave up 8 bases; unmatched junction bases: 8. The CDR3 extends over 15 amino acids.

The chain carries TRBV28 and TRBJ1-5; D remains unclear. V dropped 10 bases and J dropped 11 bases, with 27 bases sitting between them. CDR1 MDHEN and CDR2 SYDVKM come from the germline V gene. The CDR3 is made up of 15 amino acids. The CDR3: CATTIRAVPLEAQHF. CDR3 in DNA: TGTGCCACTACGATAAGGGCCGTGCCTTTGGAGGCCCAGCATTTT.

The rearrangement joins TRBV24-1 to TRBJ2-1, with TRBD1 matching 12 bases. The CDR3 has 16 residues. CDR1 and CDR2 from the germline V gene are KGHDR and SFDVKD. Losses at the gene ends were 4 bases for V and 7 bases for J; bases not matched to a gene: 7. For the CDR3, the DNA is TGTGCCACCAGTGAGGGGGGACAGGGGGCGAGAAATGAGCAGTTCTTC. Translation: CATSEGGQGARNEQFF.

The rearrangement joins TRBV24-1 to TRBJ1-5; a weak D match, TRBD1 (5 bases). CDR1 is KGHDR and CDR2 is SFDVKD in the germline V gene. The CDR3 contains 15 residues. V lost 3 bases and J lost 0, with 8 bases in between. CDR3 bases: TGTGCCACCAGTGATGGGGGGGTTAGCAATCAGCCCCAGCATTTT. This encodes CATSDGGVSNQPQHF.

This clone was found once. This chain's CDR3 is CASSLGTGQETQYF. For the CDR3, the DNA is TGTGCCAGCAGTTTAGGGACAGGACAAGAGACCCAGTACTTC. The gene calls are TRBV27 and TRBJ2-5, with 8 bases aligning to TRBD1. The CDR3 runs to 14 residues. CDR1 MNHEY and CDR2 SMNVEV come from the germline V gene (reference sequence). V was clipped by 2 bases and J by 2 bases; unmatched bases: 1.

V and J are TRBV19 and TRBJ1-5, with TRBD1 matching over 11 bases. J gave up 6 bases and V 10 bases, and 8 bases lay outside the gene matches. Germline V gene sequence: CDR1 LNHDA, CDR2 SQIVND (reference sequence). There are 14 residues in the CDR3. CDR3 protein: CATAPGTGGQPQHF. CDR3 DNA: TGTGCCACCGCGCCCGGGACAGGGGGTCAGCCCCAGCATTTT.

The chain employs TRBV4-1 and TRBJ2-7; tentatively, D is TRBD2 (6 bases). CDR3 length: 15 residues. Trimming removed 6 bases from V and 0 bases from J, with 15 bases in between. Germline V gene lookup returns CDR1 MGHRA and CDR2 YSYEKL. CDR3 sequence: CASRAGPGGSYEQYF. The CDR3 nucleotides are TGCGCCAGCAGGGCAGGGCCCGGGGGCTCCTACGAGCAGTACTTC.

The chain has TRBV11-2 and TRBJ1-1, with D possibly TRBD1 on 5 matching bases. Germline CDR1 and CDR2: SGHAT and FQNNGV. This CDR3 region has 14 residues. V lost 6 bases to trimming and J lost 10 bases, with 21 bases between them. This CDR3 reads CASRGGGNSVLAFF. The CDR3 DNA follows: TGTGCCAGCAGGGGTGGGGGGAATTCTGTTCTAGCTTTCTTT.

The rearrangement uses TRBV7-9 and TRBJ2-3; D is unclear. The ends were cut back, 1 base at V and 2 bases at J, with 7 bases in the middle. The CDR3 totals 14 residues. Looked up from germline, CDR1 is SEHNR and CDR2 is FQNEAQ (reference sequence). The CDR3 loop is CASSLVQSTDTQYF. CDR3 nucleotide sequence: TGTGCCAGCAGCTTAGTTCAGTCCACAGATACGCAGTATTTT.

The V call is TRBV28, the J call TRBJ2-1, with D perhaps TRBD2 (6 bases). CDR1 is MDHEN and CDR2 is SYDVKM in the germline V gene. V was shortened by 3 bases and J by 10 bases, with 25 bases between the two germline ends. The CDR3 covers 17 residues. CDR3 bases: TGTGCCAGCAGTTTCCCGGGGGTATCCGGGAAGGTGGGGGAGCAGTTCTTC. Translating gives CASSFPGVSGKVGEQFF.

Only one count was recorded for this clone. The genes are TRBV5-5 and TRBJ2-5, with 12 nucleotides matching TRBD1. V trimming: 4 bases; J trimming: 5 bases; junction bases outside the gene matches: 12. CDR3 length: 17 residues. Germline V CDR1 and CDR2: SGHKS, YYEKEE (reference sequence). CDR3 sequence reads: CASSQGQGARIRETQYF. The CDR3 DNA reads TGTGCCAGCAGCCAGGGACAGGGGGCGCGTATTAGGGAGACCCAGTACTTC.

The chain is built from TRBV7-2 and TRBJ2-7, with TRBD2 matching over 11 bases. The germline CDR1 and CDR2 sequences are SGHTA and FQGNSA. CDR3 length: 17 residues. Trimming removed 1 base from V and 0 bases from J; junction bases left unmatched: 5. The chain's CDR3 is CASSLVAGLAASYEQYF. DNA of the CDR3: TGTGCCAGCAGCTTAGTCGCGGGACTAGCGGCCTCCTACGAGCAGTACTTC. Supplemented by reference TRBV7-2 and TRBJ2-7, the full variable domain reads GAGVSQSPSNKVTEKGKDVELRCDPISGHTALYWYRQSLGQGLEFLIYFQGNSAPDKSGLPSDRFSAERTGGSVSTLTIQRTQQEDSAVYLCASSLVAGLAASYEQYFGPGTRLTVT.

The gene calls are TRBV12-3 or TRBV12-4 and TRBJ2-5; TRBD2 is a possible D gene (6 bases). V was clipped by 3 bases and J by 5 bases, with 10 bases between them. The CDR3 is 13 amino acids. The CDR3 region has the DNA TGTGCCAGCAGTTTGGGGGGATGGGAGACCCAGTACTTC. Translation gives CASSLGGWETQYF.

V is TRBV7-9 and J is TRBJ2-1, with D possibly matching TRBD2 (7 bases). Trimming stripped 5 bases from V and 3 bases from J, with 17 bases between. CDR3 length: 16 amino acids. Germline CDR1 reads SEHNR; CDR2 reads FQNEAQ (reference sequence). In nucleotides, the CDR3 is TGTGCCAGCAGCCTGGGGGCGGGAGCGGGCTACAATGAGCAGTTCTTC. This codes for CASSLGAGAGYNEQFF.

V and J are TRBV27 and TRBJ2-5, with a weak D call TRBD1 (5 bases). The CDR3 sequence is 13 residues long. Germline-derived CDR1 and CDR2 are MNHEY and SMNVEV (reference sequence). Trimming removed 5 bases from V and 4 bases from J, with 11 bases in between. Here the CDR3 DNA reads TGTGCCAGCAGTGTCCAGGGCAGAGAGACCCAGTACTTC. Residues: CASSVQGRETQYF.

The DNA of the CDR3 is TGTGCCAGCAGCTTATTAGCGGGAGTGTACGAGCAGTACTTC. Its protein product is CASSLLAGVYEQYF. This chain links TRBV7-2 with TRBJ2-7; 9 bases are a match to TRBD2. Trimming took 2 bases from V and 4 from J; bases not matched to a gene: 3. The CDR3 totals 14 residues. Germline CDR1 and CDR2: SGHTA and FQGNSA.

V gene TRBV5-1 combines with J gene TRBJ2-2, with no clear D. CDR1 is SGHRS and CDR2 is YFSETQ in the germline V gene. CDR3 length: 13 amino acids. The V gene lost 0 bases and the J gene lost 4 bases, with 4 bases spanning the gap. The CDR3 DNA reads TGCGCCAGCAGCTTGGCTAGCACCGGGGAGCTGTTTTTT. Translation gives CASSLASTGELFF.

The chain couples TRBV5-4 to TRBJ2-2, with 10 bases identical to TRBD2. V gave up 4 bases and J gave up 6 bases; unmatched junction bases: 3. CDR3 length equals 14 residues. From germline, CDR1 is SGHNT and CDR2 YYREEE (reference sequence). In DNA, the CDR3 is TGTGCCAGCAGCGGGGGACTAGCGTCCGGGGAGCTGTTTTTT. This encodes CASSGGLASGELFF. The entire variable domain, with the rest obtained from reference TRBV5-4 and TRBJ2-2, is as follows: ETGVTQSPTHLIKTRGQQVTLRCSSQSGHNTVSWYQQALGQGPQFIFQYYREEENGRGNFPPRFSGLQFPNYSSELNVNALELDDSALYLCASSGGLASGELFFGEGSRLTVL.